What follows are 15 T cell receptor beta chains derived from one specimen sequenced in a study of blood T cell repertoires in COVID-19. Repertoires were generated with immunoSEQ multiplex PCR, while TCRdb's copy carries only in-frame clones and drops some. Of around 260,000 clones in the sample, 84% were seen once. Sequenced material: peripheral blood. The receptors shown here come from a person aged 65-85 years with COVID-19, enrolled during active disease.

The chain links TRBV7-3 to TRBJ2-1; TRBD2 is a possible D gene (5 bases). Germline loops: CDR1 SGHTA, CDR2 FQGTGA. The V gene lost 5 bases and the J gene lost 6 bases, with 8 bases spanning the gap. The CDR3 spans 12 residues. CDR3 nucleotide sequence: TGTGCCAGCAGCAAACGGGGCAATGAGCAGTTCTTC. This sequence encodes CASSKRGNEQFF.

This chain uses TRBV19 with TRBJ2-2; TRBD2 matches 13 bases. With V trimmed by 5 bases and J by 6 bases, 9 bases remained unmatched. CDR3 length: 17 amino acids. Germline V gene data show CDR1 as LNHDA and CDR2 as SQIVND (reference sequence). In DNA, the CDR3 is TGTGCCAGTAGTTTATTTGGACTAGCGGGGGCCGCCGGGGAGCTGTTTTTT. Translating gives CASSLFGLAGAAGELFF. The whole variable domain, filled in from reference TRBV19 and TRBJ2-2, reads DGGITQSPKYLFRKEGQNVTLSCEQNLNHDAMYWYRQDPGQGLRLIYYSQIVNDFQKGDIAEGYSVSREKKESFPLTVTSAQKNPTAFYLCASSLFGLAGAAGELFFGEGSRLTVL.

V usage is TRBV9 and J usage is TRBJ2-1; 8 positions match TRBD2. From germline, CDR1 is SGDLS and CDR2 YYNGEE. The ends lost 0 bases at V and 8 bases at J; junction bases unmatched: 10. This CDR3 has 16 amino acids. The CDR3 spells CASSVEGVAGWDEQFF. CDR3 bases: TGTGCCAGCAGCGTAGAGGGGGTAGCGGGATGGGATGAGCAGTTCTTC.

This chain joins TRBV7-3 and TRBJ2-3; 9 bases map to TRBD2. From germline, CDR1 is SGHTA and CDR2 FQGTGA. The CDR3 is 17 amino acids. V lost 5 bases and J lost 7; bases outside the gene matches: 16. The chain's CDR3 is CASSGLGGASGINTQYF. The CDR3 nucleotides are TGTGCCAGCAGCGGGTTGGGGGGAGCTAGCGGGATTAATACGCAGTATTTT. The variable domain in full, with the rest retrieved from reference TRBV7-3 and TRBJ2-3, is GAGVSQTPSNKVTEKGKYVELRCDPISGHTALYWYRQSLGQGPEFLIYFQGTGAADDSGLPNDRFFAVRPEGSVSTLKIQRTERGDSAVYLCASSGLGGASGINTQYFGPGTRLTVL.

This chain joins TRBV6-6 and TRBJ2-1; 14 bases map to TRBD2. The ends lost 5 bases at V and 0 bases at J; junction bases unmatched: 9. Germline V gene data show CDR1 as MNHNY and CDR2 as SVGAGI (reference sequence). CDR3 length: 19 residues. The DNA of the CDR3 is TGTGCCAGCAGTCTGAGACTAGCGGGGGGGCCGAGCTCCTACAATGAGCAGTTCTTC. This gives the protein CASSLRLAGGPSSYNEQFF.

The CDR3 DNA sequence: TGTGCCAGCAGCCGGGAGGGCACAGATACGCAGTATTTT. This gives the protein CASSREGTDTQYF. The genes are TRBV3-1 (or the pseudogene TRBV3-2) and TRBJ2-3; D possibly corresponds to TRBD2 (6 bases). The germline V gene has CDR1 LGHDT and CDR2 YNNKEL (reference sequence). V lost 4 bases and J 1 base, leaving 6 bases between the germline ends. This CDR3 contains 13 residues.

The gene calls are TRBV5-1 and TRBJ2-3; D possibly corresponds to TRBD1 (5 bases). V gave up 1 base and J gave up 0 bases, with 9 bases separating them. CDR3 length: 15 residues. Per the germline V gene, CDR1 is SGHRS and CDR2 is YFSETQ. This CDR3 reads CASSLYSGSTDTQYF. CDR3 coding DNA: TGCGCCAGCAGCTTGTATTCAGGGAGCACAGATACGCAGTATTTT.

The chain has TRBV19 and TRBJ2-7, with a tentative D call TRBD2 (6 bases). CDR1 and CDR2 (germline): LNHDA, SQIVND (reference sequence). This CDR3 comprises 15 residues. The V end was cut by 3 bases, the J end by 2 bases, with 14 bases between. This CDR3 reads CASSIGASETYEQYF. The CDR3 DNA follows: TGTGCCAGTAGTATCGGCGCTAGCGAGACCTACGAGCAGTACTTC.

V usage is TRBV6-2 or TRBV6-3 and J usage is TRBJ1-1, with D perhaps matching TRBD1 (5 bases). From germline, CDR1 is MNHEY and CDR2 SVGEGT. V gave up 0 bases and J gave up 4 bases, with 12 bases separating them. CDR3 length: 15 amino acids. The CDR3 loop reads CASSYSLGRGTEAFF. The CDR3 region has the DNA TGTGCCAGCAGTTACTCGTTGGGGAGGGGCACTGAAGCTTTCTTT.

The rearrangement links TRBV11-1 to TRBJ2-1; D is unclear. V dropped 2 bases and J dropped 6 bases, with 11 bases sitting between them. Per the germline V gene, CDR1 is SGHAT and CDR2 is FQDESV (reference sequence). The CDR3 totals 14 residues. Written as DNA, the CDR3 is TGTGCCAGCAGCTTACTGCGTTTTGGCAATGAGCAGTTCTTC. It is translated as CASSLLRFGNEQFF.

The genes are TRBV5-4 and TRBJ2-7, with 9 positions matching TRBD2. V lost 0 bases, J lost 7 bases, and 8 bases stayed unmatched. The CDR3 has 15 amino acids. Germline V gene lookup returns CDR1 SGHNT and CDR2 YYREEE (reference sequence). Here the CDR3 reads CASSLGPSGVLEQYF. As DNA, the CDR3 is TGTGCCAGCAGCTTGGGTCCTAGCGGGGTTCTGGAGCAGTACTTC. The entire variable domain, with the rest obtained from reference TRBV5-4 and TRBJ2-7, is as follows: ETGVTQSPTHLIKTRGQQVTLRCSSQSGHNTVSWYQQALGQGPQFIFQYYREEENGRGNFPPRFSGLQFPNYSSELNVNALELDDSALYLCASSLGPSGVLEQYFGPGTRLTVT.

This chain connects TRBV12-3 or TRBV12-4 to TRBJ2-7; the D gene is possibly TRBD1 (5 bases). This CDR3 comprises 12 residues. V was cut by 5 bases and J by 10 bases, with 15 bases left in between. The CDR3, as DNA: TGTGCCAGCAGTATTCGACAGCTAACACAGTACTTC. It specifies CASSIRQLTQYF.

The gene calls are TRBV4-3 and TRBJ2-2; D is perhaps TRBD1 (7 bases). The CDR3 runs to 19 residues. Germline CDR1 and CDR2: LGHNA and YSLEER. V gave up 0 bases and J gave up 3 bases, with 20 bases separating them. CDR3: CASSQEGSVAGGHTGELFF. CDR3 bases: TGCGCCAGCAGCCAAGAGGGATCCGTGGCAGGGGGGCACACCGGGGAGCTGTTTTTT.

The chain uses TRBV2 and TRBJ1-4; D uncertain. V was clipped by 2 bases and J by 4 bases, with 20 bases between them. This CDR3 spans 18 amino acids. From germline, CDR1 is SNHLY and CDR2 FYNNEI. CDR3 bases: TGTGCCAGCAGTGAATCGGGAATGACCAATTGGGGTAATGAAAAACTGTTTTTT. Residues: CASSESGMTNWGNEKLFF.

The chain recombines TRBV28 with TRBJ1-2; 10 nucleotides align to TRBD1. In germline, CDR1 is MDHEN, CDR2 SYDVKM. Trimming cost V 4 bases and J 3 bases; bases outside gene matches: 5. The CDR3 is made up of 15 amino acids. CDR3 DNA sequence: TGTGCCAGCAGTTCCGGGACAGGGGACCACTATGGCTACACCTTC. Translated, it gives CASSSGTGDHYGYTF.